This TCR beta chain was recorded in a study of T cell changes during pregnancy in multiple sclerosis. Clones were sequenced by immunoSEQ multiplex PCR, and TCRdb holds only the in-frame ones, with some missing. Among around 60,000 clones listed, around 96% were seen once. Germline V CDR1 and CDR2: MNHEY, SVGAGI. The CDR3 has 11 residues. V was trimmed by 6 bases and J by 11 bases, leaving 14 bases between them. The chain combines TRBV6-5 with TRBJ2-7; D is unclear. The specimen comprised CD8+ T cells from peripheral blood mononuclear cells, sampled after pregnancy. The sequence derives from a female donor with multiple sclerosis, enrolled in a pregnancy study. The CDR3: CASSTETVEYF. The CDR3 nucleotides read TGTGCCAGCAGCACGGAGACGGTGGAGTACTTC.